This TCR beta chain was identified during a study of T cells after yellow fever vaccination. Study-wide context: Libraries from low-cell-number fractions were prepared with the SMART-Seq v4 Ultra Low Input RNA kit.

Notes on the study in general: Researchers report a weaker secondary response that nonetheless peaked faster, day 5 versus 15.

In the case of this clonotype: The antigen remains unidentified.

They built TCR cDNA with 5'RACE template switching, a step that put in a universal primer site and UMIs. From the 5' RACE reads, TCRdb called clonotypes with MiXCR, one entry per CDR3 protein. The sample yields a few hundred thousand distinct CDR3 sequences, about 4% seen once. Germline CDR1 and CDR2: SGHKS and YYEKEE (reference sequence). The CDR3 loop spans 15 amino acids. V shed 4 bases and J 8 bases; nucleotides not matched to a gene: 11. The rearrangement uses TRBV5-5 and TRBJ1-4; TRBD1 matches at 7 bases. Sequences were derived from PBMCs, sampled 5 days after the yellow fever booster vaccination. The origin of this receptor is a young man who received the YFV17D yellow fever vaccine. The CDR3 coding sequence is TGTGCCAGCAGCCGGGATGGACAGGCTGGAGAAAAACTGTTTTTT. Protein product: CASSRDGQAGEKLFF.